A single sample gave rise to the 3 T cell receptor beta chains below, sequenced in a study of blood T cells in healthy people across ages. A sample-barcoded 5' primer and a J-beta primer mix were used in a second PCR of roughly 7 to 11 cycles. TCRdb used MiXCR to reprocess the 5' RACE reads, holding one entry per CDR3 protein. This table holds hundreds of thousands of distinct CDR3 sequences, approximately 50% found once. The specimen sequenced was blood. The receptor set was obtained from a woman in her sixties or seventies in good health.

A few counts support this clonotype. The V and J genes are TRBV5-6 and TRBJ2-3, with 8 bases matching TRBD2. The germline CDR1 and CDR2 sequences are SGHDT and YYEEEE. This CDR3 has 18 residues. Unmatched junction bases numbered 12, after V lost 0 bases and J lost 3 bases. In DNA, the CDR3 is TGTGCCAGCAGCTTGGAGGCGTTAGCGGGATACGGGACAGATACGCAGTATTTT. This codes for CASSLEALAGYGTDTQYF.

This clonotype occurred many times. This rearrangement joins TRBV20-1 to TRBJ2-7; 11 nucleotides line up with TRBD2. Germline CDR1 is DFQATT and CDR2 is SNEGSKA (reference sequence). The J segment lost 3 bases and the V segment lost 2 bases, leaving 6 bases of the junction unmatched. The CDR3 is made up of 15 amino acids. The CDR3 sequence: CSARSALAGGYEQYF. The DNA for the CDR3 is TGCAGTGCTAGATCCGCCCTAGCGGGAGGCTACGAGCAGTACTTC.

V gene TRBV10-3 combines with J gene TRBJ1-1; TRBD1 aligns across 11 bases. CDR3 length: 17 residues. V shed 5 bases and J 3 bases; nucleotides not matched to a gene: 11. Germline assignment: CDR1 ENHRY and CDR2 SYGVKD. CDR3 protein: CAISRKGQGGEDTEAFF. The CDR3, as DNA: TGTGCCATCAGTAGAAAGGGACAGGGGGGCGAGGACACTGAAGCTTTCTTT.